A single sample gave rise to the 10 T cell receptor beta chains below, sequenced in a study of T cells in Graves' hyperthyroidism and ophthalmopathy. The investigators amplified TCR beta CDR3 regions from RNA transcripts. Carried out on the TCR CDR3, a first-round RT-PCR used the HTBI primer set. TCRdb redid the calling of the multiplex PCR reads with MiXCR, one entry per CDR3 protein. This sample has under 300,000 distinct CDR3 sequences, with 20% to 25% found just once. The specimen was blood. The receptors were sampled from a man aged 25 to 40 with Graves' ophthalmopathy.

The CDR3 here is CALNAAGPYNEQFF. DNA for the CDR3: TGCGCCCTGAACGCAGCAGGCCCCTACAATGAGCAGTTCTTC. The chain carries TRBV29-1 and TRBJ2-1; no firm D call. CDR1 is SQVTM, CDR2 ANQGSEA, per germline. CDR3 length equals 14 residues.

This clonotype was seen at least ten times. V gene TRBV2 combines with J gene TRBJ1-2; possible D gene TRBD1, 6 bases. CDR3 length equals 14 residues. In germline, CDR1 is SNHLY, CDR2 FYNNEI. V was shortened by 6 bases and J by 0 bases, with 11 bases between the two germline ends. The CDR3 DNA reads as TGTGCCAGCAGGGAACAGGGTACTAACTATGGCTACACCTTC. Translated, it gives CASREQGTNYGYTF.

In its sample, this clonotype was seen a few times. The chain employs TRBV7-9 and TRBJ2-7, with unresolved D. The CDR3 totals 14 residues. With 1 base removed from V and 0 bases from J, the gap between germline ends came to 7 bases. Germline values: CDR1 SEHNR, CDR2 FQNEAQ (reference sequence). The chain's CDR3 is CASSLDTLSYEQYF. The CDR3 DNA is TGTGCCAGCAGCTTAGACACTCTCTCCTACGAGCAGTACTTC. Drawing the rest from reference TRBV7-9 and TRBJ2-7, the complete variable domain is DTGVSQNPRHKITKRGQNVTFRCDPISEHNRLYWYRQTLGQGPEFLTYFQNEAQLEKSRLLSDRFSAERPKGSFSTLEIQRTEQGDSAMYLCASSLDTLSYEQYFGPGTRLTVT.

This clonotype was seen a single time. This sequence may be a read error, since a much larger clone differs from it by one base. The chain joins TRBV20-1 to TRBJ2-7, with 9 bases identical to TRBD2. Germline loops: CDR1 DFQATT, CDR2 SNEGSKA (reference sequence). CDR3 length equals 14 residues. V lost 3 bases and J lost 7; bases outside the gene matches: 10. CDR3 sequence: CSARLSSGVREQYF. CDR3 bases: TGCAGTGCTAGGCTCTCTAGCGGGGTCCGAGAGCAGTACTTC.

The V gene is TRBV19, the J gene TRBJ1-5; 7 bases align to TRBD1. The CDR3 sequence is 14 residues long. Looked up from germline, CDR1 is LNHDA and CDR2 is SQIVND (reference sequence). The ends lost 9 bases at V and 7 bases at J; junction bases unmatched: 12. The CDR3 here is CASSGTALFQPQHF. CDR3 coding DNA: TGTGCCAGCTCCGGGACAGCCCTTTTCCAGCCCCAGCATTTT.

The genes are TRBV6-5 and TRBJ2-3, with TRBD1 matching 10 bases. With V trimmed by 3 bases and J by 2 bases, 5 bases remained unmatched. Germline CDR1 MNHEY, CDR2 SVGAGI. This CDR3 has 16 residues. The CDR3 sequence: CASSYRQGAHTDTQYF. In DNA form, the CDR3 reads TGTGCCAGCAGTTATAGACAGGGGGCCCACACAGATACGCAGTATTTT.

This sequence joins TRBV2 and TRBJ1-1, with D possibly TRBD1 on 5 matching bases. Germline CDR1 is SNHLY and CDR2 is FYNNEI. V was clipped by 8 bases and J by 8 bases, with 12 bases between them. CDR3 length: 11 residues. The CDR3 DNA is TGTGCCAGCCGGGGGGGGGGGGAAGCTTTCTTT. It encodes CASRGGGEAFF.

This chain joins TRBV2 and TRBJ1-5; D is ambiguous. This CDR3 contains 15 residues. The germline V gene has CDR1 SNHLY and CDR2 FYNNEI. With 1 base removed from V and 3 bases from J, the gap between germline ends came to 10 bases. The CDR3 loop reads CASSEGVLYNQPQHF. The CDR3 nucleotides read TGTGCCAGCAGTGAAGGGGTCCTTTACAATCAGCCCCAGCATTTT. The full variable domain, in which reference TRBV2 and TRBJ1-5 provide the parts outside the CDR3, is EPEVTQTPSHQVTQMGQEVILRCVPISNHLYFYWYRQILGQKVEFLVSFYNNEISEKSEIFDDQFSVERPDGSNFTLKIRSTKLEDSAMYFCASSEGVLYNQPQHFGDGTRLSIL.

This clonotype was seen many times. This sequence joins TRBV7-8 and TRBJ1-1; 10 bases are a match to TRBD1. V trimming: 1 base; J trimming: 4 bases; junction bases outside the gene matches: 3. The CDR3 consists of 15 residues. The V gene's germline CDR1 is SGHVS and CDR2 FQNEAQ. CDR3 loop: CASSLGDRGTTEAFF. In DNA form, the CDR3 reads TGTGCCAGCAGCTTAGGGGACAGGGGTACCACTGAAGCTTTCTTT.

This chain connects TRBV7-9 to TRBJ1-6; no reliable D call. The ends were cut back, 1 base at V and 7 bases at J, with 8 bases in the middle. CDR1 and CDR2 (germline): SEHNR, FQNEAQ (reference sequence). CDR3 length: 14 residues. CDR3 in DNA: TGTGCCAGCAGCTTAGACAACGCCAATTCACCCCTCCACTTT. It yields the protein CASSLDNANSPLHF.